This T cell receptor (beta chain) emerged from a study of OX40 agonist ivuxolimab in advanced cancers. Study-level background: Each dose-escalation patient presented with hepatocellular carcinoma, melanoma, renal cell or head and neck cancer. Aged roughly 23 to 85 with a mean of around 60 years, they were approximately 80% male.

The table came from immunoSEQ multiplex PCR; TCRdb's copy has only in-frame clones and leaves some out. There are roughly 73,000 clones in the sample; 85% to 90% occur only once, and 2% to 3% lies in the top ten. The germline CDR1 and CDR2 sequences are SGHNT and YYREEE (reference sequence). V lost 2 bases and J lost 3, with 16 bases in between. The CDR3 runs 16 residues. The chain carries TRBV5-4 and TRBJ2-3; tentatively, D is TRBD2 (6 bases). The sequences come from CD4+ or CD8+ T cells sorted from blood, collected in a trial of the OX40 agonist ivuxolimab. This receptor was identified in an adult with an advanced solid tumor such as melanoma, head and neck, liver or kidney cancer. CDR3 sequence (DNA): TGTGCCAGCAGCTTTTTAAGTTTCCGGGGGACAGATACGCAGTATTTT. The encoded protein is CASSFLSFRGTDTQYF. The variable domain in full, completed from reference TRBV5-4 and TRBJ2-3, reads ETGVTQSPTHLIKTRGQQVTLRCSSQSGHNTVSWYQQALGQGPQFIFQYYREEENGRGNFPPRFSGLQFPNYSSELNVNALELDDSALYLCASSFLSFRGTDTQYFGPGTRLTVL.